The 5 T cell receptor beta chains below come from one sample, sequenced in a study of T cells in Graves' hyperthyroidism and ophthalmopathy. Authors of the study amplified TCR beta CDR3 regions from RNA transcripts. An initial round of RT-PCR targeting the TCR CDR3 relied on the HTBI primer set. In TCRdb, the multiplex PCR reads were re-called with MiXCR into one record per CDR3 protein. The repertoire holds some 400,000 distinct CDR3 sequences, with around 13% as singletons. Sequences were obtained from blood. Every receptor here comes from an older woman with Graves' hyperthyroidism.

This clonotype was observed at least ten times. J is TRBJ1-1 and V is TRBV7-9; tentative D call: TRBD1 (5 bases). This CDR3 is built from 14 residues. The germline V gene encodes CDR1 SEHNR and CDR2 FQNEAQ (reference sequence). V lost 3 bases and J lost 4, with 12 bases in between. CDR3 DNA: TGTGCCAGCAGCTTTGACGGAAGGGGCACTGAAGCTTTCTTT. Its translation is CASSFDGRGTEAFF.

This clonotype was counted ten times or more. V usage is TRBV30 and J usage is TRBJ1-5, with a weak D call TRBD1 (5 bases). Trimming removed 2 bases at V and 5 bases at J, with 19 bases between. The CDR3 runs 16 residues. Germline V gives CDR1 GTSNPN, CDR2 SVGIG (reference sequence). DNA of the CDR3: TGTGCCTGGAGTCCCCCCCACGACAGAGGGGATCAGCCCCAGCATTTT. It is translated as CAWSPPHDRGDQPQHF.

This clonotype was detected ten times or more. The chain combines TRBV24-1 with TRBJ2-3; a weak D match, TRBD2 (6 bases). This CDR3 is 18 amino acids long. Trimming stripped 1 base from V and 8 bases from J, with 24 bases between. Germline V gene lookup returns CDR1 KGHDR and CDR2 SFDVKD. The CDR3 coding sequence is TGTGCCACCAGTGATTTATCCGCGGGGCCCCACCCCCGAGGTACGCAGTATTTT. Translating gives CATSDLSAGPHPRGTQYF.

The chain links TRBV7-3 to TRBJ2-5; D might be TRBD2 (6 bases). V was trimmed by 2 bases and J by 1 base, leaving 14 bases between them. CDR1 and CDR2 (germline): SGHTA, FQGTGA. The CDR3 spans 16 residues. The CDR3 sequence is CASSLGGSGSQETQYF. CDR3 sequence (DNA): TGTGCCAGCAGCTTAGGAGGGAGCGGCTCCCAAGAGACCCAGTACTTC.

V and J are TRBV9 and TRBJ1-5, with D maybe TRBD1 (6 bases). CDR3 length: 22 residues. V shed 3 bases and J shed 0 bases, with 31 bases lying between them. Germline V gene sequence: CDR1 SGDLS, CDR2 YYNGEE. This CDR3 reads CASSARFPRGGAPSNSNQPQHF. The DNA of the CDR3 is TGTGCCAGCAGCGCCAGATTTCCCAGGGGAGGGGCTCCATCTAATAGCAATCAGCCCCAGCATTTT.